These T cell receptor beta chains were read from a single sample in a study of cytomegalovirus exposure and HLA in healthy donors. Sequencing was performed with immunoSEQ multiplex PCR; in TCRdb, only in-frame clones are kept and a portion is missing. The table for this sample gives approximately 100,000 clones. The sample taken for sequencing was PBMCs. Source of these receptors: a man between 45 and 60 years old in good health and CMV-seronegative. CDR3s include the opening cysteine and the closing phenylalanine or tryptophan.

>TRBV10-1|TRBJ1-1
CASSEYRATEAFF
>TRBV27|TRBJ1-5
CASSSTGGWGQPQHF
>TRBV4-2|TRBJ1-5
CASSQGTLNQPQHF
>TRBV27|TRBJ2-7
CASRRAGQGGIYEQYF
>TRBV7-8|TRBJ1-5
CASSSDTGGGNQPQHF
>TRBV28|TRBJ2-7
CASSILIDEQYF
>TRBV5-1|TRBJ2-7
CASSLDSQLKCF
>TRBV9|TRBJ1-2
CASSLQGYGYTF
>TRBV9|TRBJ2-7
CASTSGASVNEQYF
>TRBV12-5|TRBJ1-2
CASGLVGQPWRGYTF
>TRBV18|TRBJ1-3
CASSQDRSGNTIYF
>TRBV18|TRBJ2-1
CASSPATGGSYNEQFF
>TRBV10-3|TRBJ1-2
CAISDRGQGGNYGYTF
>TRBV29-1|TRBJ2-1
CSVDGRLNEQFF